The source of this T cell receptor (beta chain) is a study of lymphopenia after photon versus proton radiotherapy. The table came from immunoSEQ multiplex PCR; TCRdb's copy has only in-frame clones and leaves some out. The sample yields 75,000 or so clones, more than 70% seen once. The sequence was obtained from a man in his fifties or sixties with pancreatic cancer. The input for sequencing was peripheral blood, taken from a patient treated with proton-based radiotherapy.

This CDR3 reads CASSQDSTFQETQYF. In nucleotides, the CDR3 is TGTGCCAGTAGTCAGGACAGCACCTTCCAAGAGACCCAGTACTTC. The chain has TRBV19 and TRBJ2-5, with a tentative D call TRBD1 (6 bases). Germline V gives CDR1 LNHDA, CDR2 SQIVND (reference sequence). The CDR3 covers 15 residues. The V end lost 5 bases, the J end lost 1 base, and 14 bases lay between the germline ends.